Included here is one T cell receptor beta chain sequence, with context. This sample stems from a study of blood T cell repertoires in COVID-19. Study information: PBMCs, B-cell-depleted T cells, or T cells provided the cDNA or gDNA that made up the material.

Enrolled through a virtual design, the participants were between 18 and 89 years of age and came from 24 US areas. Participants had their cohort set by participant-reported clinical history. Germline V gene lookup returns CDR1 PRHDT and CDR2 FYEKMQ (reference sequence). V lost 5 bases and J lost 2, with 13 bases in between. The length of the CDR3 is 14 residues. Methods used by the authors: Estimation of nucleated cell counts was performed using reference gene primer amplification. The protocol was immunoSEQ multiplex PCR, while the TCRdb copy is restricted to in-frame clones and leaves out a portion. From that table come the V and J calls and clone size; the DNA was used to work out D and trimming. Among over 350,000 clones listed, about 85% were seen once.

Sequencing was done on a sample of PBMCs or T cells enriched from blood (not recorded which). J is TRBJ2-7 and V is TRBV13; possibly TRBD2 for D (6 bases). The source of this sequence is a woman under 30 with acute COVID-19. The DNA for the CDR3 is TGTGCCAGCAGCCCCGGGCGGGATGCCTACGAGCAGTACTTC. This translates into CASSPGRDAYEQYF.